These 13 T cell receptor beta chains were sequenced from one sample in a study of T cells in Graves' hyperthyroidism and ophthalmopathy. There were TCR beta CDR3 regions amplified from RNA transcripts. The HTBI primer set was used in a first-round RT-PCR of the TCR CDR3. TCRdb fed the multiplex PCR reads into MiXCR, producing one record per CDR3 protein. The sample records about 840,000 distinct CDR3 sequences, 38% being singletons. What was sequenced was blood. These receptors all stem from a man between 18 and 35 years old with Graves' hyperthyroidism.

V and J are TRBV29-1 and TRBJ1-2; no firm D call. CDR1 is SQVTM and CDR2 is ANQGSEA in the germline V gene. Trimming removed 6 bases from V and 6 bases from J, with 14 bases in between. There are 12 residues in the CDR3. The CDR3 DNA reads as TGCAGCGTCGCCGCGGGAGGCGATGGCTACACCTTC. Encoded protein: CSVAAGGDGYTF.

This clonotype has just a few counts. The chain has TRBV10-3 and TRBJ1-5; 9 bases agree with TRBD1. CDR3 length: 15 residues. Germline values: CDR1 ENHRY, CDR2 SYGVKD. The trim removed 10 bases at V and 5 bases at J, leaving 12 bases unmatched. The CDR3 sequence is CASSLFTGGDQPQHF. CDR3 DNA sequence: TGTGCCAGCAGCCTATTCACAGGGGGCGATCAGCCCCAGCATTTT.

The genes are TRBV7-9 and TRBJ2-5, with D perhaps matching TRBD2 (5 bases). The V and J ends lost 7 bases and 5 bases respectively, with 14 bases between them. The CDR3 sequence is 13 residues long. CDR1 SEHNR and CDR2 FQNEAQ come from the germline V gene (reference sequence). This CDR3 is CASNPAGEETQYF. In DNA, the CDR3 is TGTGCCAGCAACCCGGCTGGGGAGGAGACCCAGTACTTC. The full variable domain, rest sourced from reference TRBV7-9 and TRBJ2-5, is DTGVSQNPRHKITKRGQNVTFRCDPISEHNRLYWYRQTLGQGPEFLTYFQNEAQLEKSRLLSDRFSAERPKGSFSTLEIQRTEQGDSAMYLCASNPAGEETQYFGPGTRLLVL.

This chain uses TRBV9 with TRBJ2-2; possible D gene TRBD2, 6 bases. The CDR3 consists of 17 residues. Germline V gives CDR1 SGDLS, CDR2 YYNGEE. Between the trimmed V and J ends, which lost 0 bases and 4 bases, there was a span of 16 bases. DNA for the CDR3: TGTGCCAGCAGCGTAGAGCCGGGGGTGTCGGGCACCGGGGAGCTGTTTTTT. Its protein product is CASSVEPGVSGTGELFF.

Concerning this clonotype itself: One end of the junction is discordant with germline, which a read error may explain. The J gene is TRBJ1-2, the V gene TRBV7-2; tentatively, D is TRBD1 (5 bases). Germline CDR1 and CDR2: SGHTA and FQGNSA. This CDR3 has 16 amino acids. CDR3 nucleotides: TGTGCCGGCAGACCGGGACTGAAGGGCCCCATCTATGGCTACACCTTC. This gives the protein CAGRPGLKGPIYGYTF.

The chain uses TRBV4-1 and TRBJ2-5; no definite D call. CDR3 size: 13 residues. Germline lookup yields CDR1 MGHRA and CDR2 YSYEKL. Trimming took off 0 bases at V and 4 bases at J, with 6 bases between the two ends. This chain's CDR3 is CASSQEGSETQYF. CDR3 bases: TGCGCCAGCAGCCAAGAAGGTTCAGAGACCCAGTACTTC.

The chain is built from TRBV10-3 and TRBJ2-7; D gene uncertain. The germline V gene encodes CDR1 ENHRY and CDR2 SYGVKD. Between the trimmed V and J ends, which lost 4 bases and 0 bases, there was a span of 13 bases. The CDR3 totals 15 residues. CDR3: CAISGGPPSSYEQYF. The CDR3 coding sequence is TGTGCCATCAGTGGCGGTCCCCCGAGCTCCTACGAGCAGTACTTC.

In its sample, this clonotype was seen many times. V and J are TRBV7-9 and TRBJ2-7; D tentatively reads TRBD1 or TRBD2 (5 bases each). There are 15 residues in the CDR3. The germline V gene encodes CDR1 SEHNR and CDR2 FQNEAQ (reference sequence). V gave up 0 bases and J gave up 3 bases, with 12 bases separating them. The DNA of the CDR3 is TGTGCCAGCAGCTTAGCCGCCGGGACGGACTACGAGCAGTACTTC. It codes for CASSLAAGTDYEQYF.

This clonotype came up many times. The rearrangement joins TRBV20-1 to TRBJ1-1; TRBD1 is a possible D gene (6 bases). Trimming took 3 bases from V and 8 from J, leaving 19 bases between them. Germline V gene data show CDR1 as DFQATT and CDR2 as SNEGSKA (reference sequence). This CDR3 is built from 14 residues. The CDR3 sequence: CSASGDRPEGEAFF. The DNA of the CDR3 is TGCAGTGCTAGCGGAGACAGGCCAGAGGGGGAAGCTTTCTTT.

As concerns this clonotype: Without the conserved terminal phenylalanine or tryptophan, this CDR3 likely stems from a read error. It is unclear where the CDR3 begins or ends on the DNA, so no DNA is shown, and the CDR3 is as TCRdb lists it. The rearrangement links TRBV7-8 to TRBJ1-6; no check of the table's D call, TRBD1, against the DNA was made. The CDR3 totals 9 residues, both ends included. Germline loops: CDR1 SGHVS, CDR2 FQNEAQ. The CDR3 is CASRPDRTS.

This clonotype was counted many times. The V and J genes are TRBV12-3 or TRBV12-4 and TRBJ2-7; maybe TRBD1 (6 bases). V lost 5 bases, J lost 0 bases, and 14 bases lay in between. The CDR3 consists of 15 residues. CDR3 protein: CASSDRDRSSYEQYF. The CDR3 nucleotides are TGTGCCAGCAGTGATCGAGACAGGAGCTCCTACGAGCAGTACTTC.

The chain employs TRBV7-9 and TRBJ1-1; 9 nucleotides align to TRBD1. CDR3 length: 15 amino acids. The V gene's germline CDR1 is SEHNR and CDR2 FQNEAQ (reference sequence). J was trimmed by 3 bases and V by 6 bases; bases with no gene match: 8. The CDR3 sequence: CASSPTGQGDTEAFF. CDR3 coding DNA: TGTGCCAGCAGTCCCACGGGACAGGGCGACACTGAAGCTTTCTTT. Looking up the rest from reference TRBV7-9 and TRBJ1-1 gives the full variable domain: DTGVSQNPRHKITKRGQNVTFRCDPISEHNRLYWYRQTLGQGPEFLTYFQNEAQLEKSRLLSDRFSAERPKGSFSTLEIQRTEQGDSAMYLCASSPTGQGDTEAFFGQGTRLTVV.

About this clonotype: A read error is possible here, since a much larger clone lies one base away. The CDR3 sequence is CSATGTPNSPLHF. CDR3 DNA: TGCAGTGCTACGGGCACACCCAATTCACCCCTCCACTTT. The chain joins TRBV20-1 to TRBJ1-6; unclear D gene. The CDR3 loop spans 13 amino acids. Trimming removed 4 bases from V and 7 bases from J, with 11 bases in between. Germline V gene sequence: CDR1 DFQATT, CDR2 SNEGSKA (reference sequence).